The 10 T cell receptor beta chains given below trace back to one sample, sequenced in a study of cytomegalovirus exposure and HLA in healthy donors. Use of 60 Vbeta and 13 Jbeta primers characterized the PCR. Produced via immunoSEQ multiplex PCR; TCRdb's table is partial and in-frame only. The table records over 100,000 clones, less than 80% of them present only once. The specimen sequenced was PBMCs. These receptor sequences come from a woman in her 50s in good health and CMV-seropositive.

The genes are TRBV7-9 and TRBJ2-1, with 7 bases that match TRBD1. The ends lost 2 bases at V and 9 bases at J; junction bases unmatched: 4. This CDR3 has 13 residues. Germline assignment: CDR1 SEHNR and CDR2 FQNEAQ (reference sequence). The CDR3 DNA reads TGTGCCAGCAGCTTAAGAGGGGGCACTGAGCAGTTCTTC. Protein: CASSLRGGTEQFF.

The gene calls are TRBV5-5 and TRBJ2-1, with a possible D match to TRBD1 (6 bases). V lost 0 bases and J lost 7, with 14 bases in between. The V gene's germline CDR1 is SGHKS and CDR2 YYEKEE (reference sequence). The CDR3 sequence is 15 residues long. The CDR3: CASSLVTGSRNEQFF. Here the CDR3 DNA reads TGTGCCAGCAGCTTGGTTACAGGGTCGAGAAATGAGCAGTTCTTC.

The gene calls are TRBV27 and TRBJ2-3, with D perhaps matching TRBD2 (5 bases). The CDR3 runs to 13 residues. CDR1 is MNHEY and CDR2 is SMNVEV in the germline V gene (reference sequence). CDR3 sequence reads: CAAPTGFTDTQYF. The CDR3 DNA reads TGTGCAGCCCCGACGGGGTTCACAGATACGCAGTATTTT.

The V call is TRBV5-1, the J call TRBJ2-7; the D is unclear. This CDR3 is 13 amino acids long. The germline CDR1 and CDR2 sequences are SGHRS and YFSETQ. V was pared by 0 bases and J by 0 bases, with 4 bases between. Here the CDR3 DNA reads TGCGCCAGCAGCTTGGAGAGCTCCTACGAGCAGTACTTC. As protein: CASSLESSYEQYF.

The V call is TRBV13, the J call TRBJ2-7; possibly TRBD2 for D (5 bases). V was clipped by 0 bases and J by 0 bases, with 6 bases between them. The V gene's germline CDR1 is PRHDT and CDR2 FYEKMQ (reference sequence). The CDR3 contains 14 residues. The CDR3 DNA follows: TGTGCCAGCAGCTTAGGTGGGAGCTCCTACGAGCAGTACTTC. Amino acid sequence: CASSLGGSSYEQYF.

CDR3 coding DNA: TGTGCCAGCTCACCACGCGACAGGGGGAGGGTTCAGCCCCAGCATTTT. Protein sequence: CASSPRDRGRVQPQHF. V and J are TRBV18 and TRBJ1-5, with 9 bases matching TRBD1. The V gene end was trimmed by 1 base and the J gene end by 6 bases; junction bases not matched to a gene: 7. The germline gives CDR1 KGHSH, CDR2 LQKENI. This CDR3 contains 16 residues. The full variable domain, rest sourced from reference TRBV18 and TRBJ1-5, is NAGVMQNPRHLVRRRGQEARLRCSPMKGHSHVYWYRQLPEEGLKFMVYLQKENIIDESGMPKERFSAEFPKEGPSILRIQQVVRGDSAAYFCASSPRDRGRVQPQHFGDGTRLSIL.

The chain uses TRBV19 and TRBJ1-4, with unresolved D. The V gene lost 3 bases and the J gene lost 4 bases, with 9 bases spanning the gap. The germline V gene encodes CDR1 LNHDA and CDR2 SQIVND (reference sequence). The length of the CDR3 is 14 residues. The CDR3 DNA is TGTGCCAGTAGTATTGGAACAGTTAATGAAAAACTGTTTTTT. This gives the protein CASSIGTVNEKLFF. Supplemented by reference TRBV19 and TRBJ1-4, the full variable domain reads DGGITQSPKYLFRKEGQNVTLSCEQNLNHDAMYWYRQDPGQGLRLIYYSQIVNDFQKGDIAEGYSVSREKKESFPLTVTSAQKNPTAFYLCASSIGTVNEKLFFGSGTQLSVL.

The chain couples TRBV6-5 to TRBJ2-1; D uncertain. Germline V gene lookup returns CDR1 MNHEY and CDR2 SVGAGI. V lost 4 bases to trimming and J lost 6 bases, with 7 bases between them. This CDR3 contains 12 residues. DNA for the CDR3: TGTGCCAGCAGTTCTAGTTCCAATGAGCAGTTCTTC. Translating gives CASSSSSNEQFF.

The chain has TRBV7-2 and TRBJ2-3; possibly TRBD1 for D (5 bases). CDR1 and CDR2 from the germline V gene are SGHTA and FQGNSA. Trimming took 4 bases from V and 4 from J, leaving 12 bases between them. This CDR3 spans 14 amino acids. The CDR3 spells CASSSLSRADTQYF. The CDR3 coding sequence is TGTGCCAGCAGCTCACTGAGCAGGGCAGATACGCAGTATTTT.

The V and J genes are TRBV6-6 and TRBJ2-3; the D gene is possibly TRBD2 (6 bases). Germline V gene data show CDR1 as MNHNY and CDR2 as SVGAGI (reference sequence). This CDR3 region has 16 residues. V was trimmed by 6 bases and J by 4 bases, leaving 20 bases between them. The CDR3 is CASSFTRGSGADTQYF. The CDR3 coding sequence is TGTGCCAGCAGCTTTACAAGAGGTAGCGGAGCAGATACGCAGTATTTT.